A single TCR beta chain is shown here with its context. A deep-level run was used for the assay. Original methodology: With immunoSEQ giving junction-only sequences and no quality scores, filtering differed. Only in-frame clones appear in the TCRdb table, and some are missing; sequencing was by immunoSEQ multiplex PCR. Clonal size and the V and J genes are those of that table, whereas D and trimming came from the DNA. Among approximately 2.4 million clones listed, nearly 97% were seen once. Within Nashville, Tennessee resided all donors, each a Caucasian adult. These data originate in a study of shared clonotypes between healthy human individuals. The wider study: Per donor, three plates held CD4 naive cells, three held CD4 memory, two held CD8 naive and one held CD8 memory.

CDR1 and CDR2 from the germline V gene are GTSNPN and SVGIG (reference sequence). V shed 2 bases and J shed 0 bases, with 13 bases lying between them. This CDR3 has 15 amino acids. This chain links TRBV30 with TRBJ1-1, with D hard to call. Sequencing input: naive CD4+ T cells sorted from blood. This sample's subset: CD45RA+ positively selected. The source of this sequence is a man aged 18 to 35 in good health. This CDR3 reads CAWSRTSSLNTEAFF. The CDR3, as DNA: TGTGCCTGGAGTCGTACGTCCAGCCTGAACACTGAAGCTTTCTTT.